These 15 T cell receptor beta chains originate from one sample sequenced in a study of OX40 agonist ivuxolimab in advanced cancers. This table comes from immunoSEQ multiplex PCR, and its TCRdb copy is limited to in-frame clones, with some not included. Among 55,000 to 75,000 clones listed, about nine tenths were seen once. Material: CD4+ or CD8+ T cells sorted from blood, obtained in a trial of the OX40 agonist ivuxolimab. These receptors came from an adult with an advanced solid tumor such as melanoma, head and neck, liver or kidney cancer.

The chain uses TRBV11-3 and TRBJ1-4, with no clear D. The CDR3 has 14 residues. Trimming shortened V by 5 bases and J by 10 bases, and 17 bases separated the two germline ends. CDR1 and CDR2 from the germline V gene are SGHNT and YENEEA. This chain's CDR3 is CASSLRALGGKLFF. In DNA, the CDR3 is TGTGCCAGCAGCCTCCGGGCCTTGGGAGGAAAACTGTTTTTT.

For this clone: Other DNA sequences in the same sample also yield this CDR3. This chain connects TRBV5-6 to TRBJ2-7, with D perhaps TRBD1 or TRBD2 (6 bases each). V was cut by 1 base and J by 5 bases, with 10 bases left in between. CDR1 and CDR2 from the germline V gene are SGHDT and YYEEEE. The CDR3 runs 13 residues. DNA of the CDR3: TGTGCCAGCAGCTTGCCCGGGGGCGACGAGCAGTACTTC. It encodes CASSLPGGDEQYF.

The chain joins TRBV2 to TRBJ1-2, with 10 bases that match TRBD1. CDR3 length: 14 residues. The J segment lost 8 bases and the V segment lost 6 bases, leaving 9 bases of the junction unmatched. CDR1 and CDR2 from the germline V gene are SNHLY and FYNNEI. DNA of the CDR3: TGTGCCAGCAGCGAGACAGGGGGCGCAGGCGGCTACACCTTC. Translated: CASSETGGAGGYTF.

The sample holds a few counts of this clone. J is TRBJ1-2 and V is TRBV5-6; D uncertain. Germline V gene lookup returns CDR1 SGHDT and CDR2 YYEEEE. Trimming shortened V by 2 bases and J by 8 bases, and 13 bases separated the two germline ends. The CDR3 is 13 amino acids. CDR3 residues: CASSFFGGGGYTF. CDR3 DNA sequence: TGTGCCAGCAGCTTTTTTGGTGGTGGCGGCTACACCTTC. The variable domain in full, completed from reference TRBV5-6 and TRBJ1-2, reads DAGVTQSPTHLIKTRGQQVTLRCSPKSGHDTVSWYQQALGQGPQFIFQYYEEEERQRGNFPDRFSGHQFPNYSSELNVNALLLGDSALYLCASSFFGGGGYTFGSGTRLTVV.

The rearrangement links TRBV11-3 to TRBJ1-1, with a weak D call TRBD1 (6 bases). The CDR3 loop spans 14 amino acids. CDR1 and CDR2 from the germline V gene are SGHNT and YENEEA. The V end was cut by 6 bases, the J end by 4 bases, with 15 bases between. In DNA form, the CDR3 reads TGTGCCAGCAGTCGAGGGGGGGAGGCCACTGAAGCTTTCTTT. This codes for CASSRGGEATEAFF.

The gene calls are TRBV19 and TRBJ2-6; D might be TRBD1 (5 bases). The CDR3 covers 16 residues. The V gene lost 4 bases and the J gene lost 2 bases, with 12 bases spanning the gap. Germline V lookup: CDR1 LNHDA, CDR2 SQIVND (reference sequence). The CDR3 DNA sequence: TGTGCCAGTAGTACCAGGGTGACTCCTGGGGCCAACGTCCTGACTTTC. As protein: CASSTRVTPGANVLTF.

The CDR3 DNA follows: TGTGCCAGTAGTGAGGGGATAAGGGGAGAGACCCAGTACTTC. Its protein is CASSEGIRGETQYF. This chain links TRBV19 with TRBJ2-5, with D perhaps given as TRBD1 or TRBD2 (5 bases each). The germline gives CDR1 LNHDA, CDR2 SQIVND (reference sequence). The V end was cut by 5 bases, the J end by 4 bases, with 14 bases between. The CDR3 has 14 amino acids.

V is TRBV19 and J is TRBJ2-2; no firm D call. This CDR3 region has 14 residues. Germline V gene lookup returns CDR1 LNHDA and CDR2 SQIVND (reference sequence). Trimming took 1 base from V and 5 from J, leaving 8 bases between them. CDR3 nucleotides: TGTGCCAGTAGTATAGTCCGGGTAACCGGGGAGCTGTTTTTT. It codes for CASSIVRVTGELFF.

The chain combines TRBV19 with TRBJ1-6; TRBD1 agrees at 9 bases. CDR1 and CDR2 (germline): LNHDA, SQIVND (reference sequence). V was clipped by 5 bases and J by 10 bases; unmatched bases: 9. The CDR3 totals 15 residues. Written as DNA, the CDR3 is TGTGCCAGTAGTTCTACAGGGGGCAACGGATCACCCCTCCACTTT. Translating gives CASSSTGGNGSPLHF.

The chain combines TRBV9 with TRBJ1-3; unclear D gene. Trimming removed 0 bases at V and 0 bases at J, with 7 bases between. The length of the CDR3 is 15 residues. Germline CDR1 SGDLS, CDR2 YYNGEE. The CDR3 is CASSVEPLSGNTIYF. The CDR3 nucleotides are TGTGCCAGCAGCGTAGAGCCGCTCTCTGGAAACACCATATATTTT.

The CDR3 loop is CASSEQGGASYEQYF. CDR3 sequence (DNA): TGTGCCAGCAGTGAACAGGGAGGGGCTTCCTACGAGCAGTACTTC. V usage is TRBV6-1 and J usage is TRBJ2-7, with 7 bases lining up with TRBD2. Germline CDR1 reads MNHNS; CDR2 reads SASEGT. Losses at the gene ends were 2 bases for V and 1 base for J; bases not matched to a gene: 5. The CDR3 covers 15 residues.

CDR3 DNA: TGTGCCAGCAGCGTTGTCGGGGGCGTAGCAGAGACCCAGTACTTC. It specifies CASSVVGGVAETQYF. J is TRBJ2-5 and V is TRBV9; D possibly uses TRBD1 or TRBD2 (6 bases each). V was cut by 2 bases and J by 4 bases, with 15 bases left in between. The CDR3 extends over 15 amino acids. Germline V gives CDR1 SGDLS, CDR2 YYNGEE.

This clone has just one count. The gene calls are TRBV21-1 and TRBJ1-2. TRBV21-1 is marked as a pseudogene. CDR3 length: 17 residues. CDR3 in DNA: TGTGCCAGCAGCGAAGGGACAACCCGAGGGTGTAACTATGGCTACACCTTC. Translation gives CASSEGTTRGCNYGYTF.

The genes are TRBV5-1 and TRBJ2-7; D is unresolved. Germline loops: CDR1 SGHRS, CDR2 YFSETQ. The CDR3 sequence is 15 residues long. V lost 4 bases to trimming and J lost 7 bases, with 21 bases between them. The CDR3 nucleotides are TGCGCCAGCAGCCCTCGAGCCGCCGTCCCTCTAGAGCAGTACTTC. Amino acids: CASSPRAAVPLEQYF.

The chain combines TRBV14 with TRBJ2-5; D gene ambiguous. Trimming removed 4 bases from V and 4 bases from J, with 10 bases in between. Germline loops: CDR1 SGHDN, CDR2 FVKESK. This CDR3 contains 13 residues. CDR3 loop: CASSPAGSETQYF. CDR3 bases: TGTGCCAGCAGCCCCGCAGGATCAGAGACCCAGTACTTC.